These 23 T cell receptor beta chains originate from one sample sequenced in a study of PD-1 blockade in classical Hodgkin lymphoma. Patients all relapsed after autologous stem cell transplantation, and there was variation in brentuximab vedotin exposure. Produced via immunoSEQ multiplex PCR; TCRdb's table is partial and in-frame only. The sample yields 30,000 to 50,000 clones, about 79% seen once. The sample in question was peripheral blood mononuclear cells (PBMCs), obtained at baseline. The source is a human donor with classical Hodgkin lymphoma.

This clone was found a few times. The chain recombines TRBV7-9 with TRBJ2-1, with TRBD2 matching over 8 bases. V gave up 5 bases and J gave up 4 bases; unmatched junction bases: 10. This CDR3 has 16 amino acids. Germline CDR1 and CDR2: SEHNR and FQNEAQ (reference sequence). CDR3 DNA: TGTGCCAGCAGCCCCCAGACTAGCGACCCTTACAATGAGCAGTTCTTC. Translating it yields CASSPQTSDPYNEQFF.

This chain joins TRBV7-2 and TRBJ2-7, with TRBD2 matching over 7 bases. Trimming cost V 2 bases and J 0 bases; bases outside gene matches: 1. Germline V CDR1 and CDR2: SGHTA, FQGNSA. The CDR3 sequence is 14 residues long. CDR3 amino acids: CASSLPSGSYEQYF. Written as DNA, the CDR3 is TGTGCCAGCAGCTTACCTAGCGGCTCCTACGAGCAGTACTTC.

This clone showed up just once. This chain connects TRBV15 to TRBJ2-3, with no clear D. Trimming removed 1 base at V and 2 bases at J, with 10 bases between. The CDR3 runs 15 residues. Germline V gives CDR1 LNHNV, CDR2 YYDKDF (reference sequence). CDR3 DNA sequence: TGTGCCACCAGCAGAGCGGTGGGTTTCACAGATACGCAGTATTTT. Protein product: CATSRAVGFTDTQYF.

The V and J genes are TRBV4-2 and TRBJ2-2; D remains unclear. V was trimmed by 1 base and J by 3 bases, leaving 9 bases between them. In germline, CDR1 is LGHNA, CDR2 YNFKEQ. The CDR3 is 15 amino acids. CDR3 loop: CASSQASQYTGELFF. CDR3 DNA sequence: TGTGCCAGCAGCCAAGCTTCCCAGTACACCGGGGAGCTGTTTTTT.

The rearrangement uses TRBV29-1 and TRBJ2-1; unclear D gene. From germline, CDR1 is SQVTM and CDR2 ANQGSEA. There are 11 residues in the CDR3. V was pared by 1 base and J by 5 bases, with 3 bases between. CDR3 DNA sequence: TGCAGCGTTGAAGGGAACAATGAGCAGTTCTTC. It specifies CSVEGNNEQFF.

V usage is TRBV30 and J usage is TRBJ1-5, with a possible D match to TRBD1 (5 bases). Germline CDR1 is GTSNPN and CDR2 is SVGIG (reference sequence). Trimming left V 1 base short and J 7 bases short, with 14 bases between. The CDR3 loop spans 14 amino acids. CDR3: CAWSGLQGIQPQHF. In nucleotides, the CDR3 is TGTGCCTGGAGTGGTCTGCAGGGAATACAGCCCCAGCATTTT. Together with reference TRBV30 and TRBJ1-5, the CDR3 gives the full variable domain: SQTIHQWPATLVQPVGSPLSLECTVEGTSNPNLYWYRQAAGRGLQLLFYSVGIGQISSEVPQNLSASRPQDRQFILSSKKLLLSDSGFYLCAWSGLQGIQPQHFGDGTRLSIL.

The rearrangement uses TRBV7-2 and TRBJ2-1; TRBD2 matches 11 bases. Germline assignment: CDR1 SGHTA and CDR2 FQGNSA. V lost 1 base to trimming and J lost 10 bases; unmatched junction nucleotides: 6. This CDR3 is built from 15 residues. The CDR3 reads CASSLGLAGTAEQFF. CDR3 DNA sequence: TGTGCCAGCAGCTTAGGACTAGCGGGGACCGCCGAGCAGTTCTTC.

This clone was recorded a few times. The V and J genes are TRBV27 and TRBJ2-2; D gene unclear. The germline gives CDR1 MNHEY, CDR2 SMNVEV (reference sequence). The V end was cut by 3 bases, the J end by 7 bases, with 15 bases between. The CDR3 sequence is 15 residues long. The CDR3 spells CASSFLGEIDGELFF. The DNA of the CDR3 is TGTGCCAGCAGTTTCCTAGGTGAAATAGACGGGGAGCTGTTTTTT.

V usage is TRBV28 and J usage is TRBJ2-7; TRBD1 matches at 8 bases. Germline V gene lookup returns CDR1 MDHEN and CDR2 SYDVKM. The CDR3 sequence is 12 residues long. Unmatched junction bases numbered 5, after V lost 10 bases and J lost 3 bases. CDR3 DNA sequence: TGTGCCACCGAAACAGGGGGCTACGAGCAGTACTTC. It specifies CATETGGYEQYF.

The chain is built from TRBV5-1 and TRBJ2-1; maybe TRBD2 (6 bases). The germline V gene has CDR1 SGHRS and CDR2 YFSETQ. This CDR3 is 14 amino acids long. V gave up 3 bases and J gave up 5 bases, with 12 bases separating them. CDR3 DNA sequence: TGCGCCAGCAGCTATGGGCAGCGGGACAATGAGCAGTTCTTC. Its protein is CASSYGQRDNEQFF. Combining the CDR3 with reference TRBV5-1 and TRBJ2-1 gives the whole variable domain KAGVTQTPRYLIKTRGQQVTLSCSPISGHRSVSWYQQTPGQGLQFLFEYFSETQRNKGNFPGRFSGRQFSNSRSEMNVSTLELGDSALYLCASSYGQRDNEQFFGPGTRLTVL.

CDR3 amino acids: CASSLAGTYEQYF. The CDR3 DNA reads TGTGCCAGCAGCTTGGCCGGGACCTACGAGCAGTACTTC. The chain recombines TRBV5-6 with TRBJ2-7, with D maybe TRBD2 (5 bases). Germline loops: CDR1 SGHDT, CDR2 YYEEEE. This CDR3 has 13 residues. V gave up 0 bases and J gave up 2 bases, with 6 bases separating them.

V gene TRBV7-9 combines with J gene TRBJ2-5; D gene unclear. The germline gives CDR1 SEHNR, CDR2 FQNEAQ (reference sequence). Trimming took 4 bases from V and 4 from J, leaving 4 bases between them. This CDR3 has 11 residues. CDR3 sequence reads: CASSSLETQYF. The CDR3 coding sequence is TGTGCCAGCAGCTCCTTAGAGACCCAGTACTTC.

V and J are TRBV18 and TRBJ2-2, with a tentative D call TRBD1 (7 bases). CDR1 is KGHSH and CDR2 is LQKENI in the germline V gene. Trimming took off 3 bases at V and 6 bases at J, with 14 bases between the two ends. The CDR3 totals 15 residues. The DNA for the CDR3 is TGTGCCAGCTCACCGCGGGACAGTCCCCCCGGGGAGCTGTTTTTT. As protein: CASSPRDSPPGELFF.

The J gene is TRBJ2-1, the V gene TRBV4-2; 11 nucleotides agree with TRBD2. This CDR3 has 15 amino acids. Trimming cost V 3 bases and J 8 bases; bases outside gene matches: 6. Germline lookup yields CDR1 LGHNA and CDR2 YNFKEQ. The CDR3 loop is CASSHLAGGKYEQFF. CDR3 in DNA: TGTGCCAGCAGCCACCTAGCGGGAGGTAAATATGAGCAGTTCTTC.

The chain has TRBV20-1 and TRBJ2-5, with D unclear. The V end lost 3 bases, the J end lost 6 bases, and 8 bases lay between the germline ends. The germline gives CDR1 DFQATT, CDR2 SNEGSKA (reference sequence). The CDR3 contains 11 residues. CDR3 in DNA: TGCAGTGCTAGCGGGTCTCAGACCCAGTACTTC. It encodes CSASGSQTQYF.

V gene TRBV27 combines with J gene TRBJ2-3; possible D gene TRBD2, 6 bases. The CDR3 runs to 19 residues. Germline-derived CDR1 and CDR2 are MNHEY and SMNVEV (reference sequence). The V and J ends lost 5 bases and 4 bases respectively, with 28 bases between them. The CDR3 sequence is CASSQYAPPGGIRADTQYF. CDR3 bases: TGTGCCAGCAGTCAATATGCGCCCCCCGGCGGGATCAGAGCAGATACGCAGTATTTT.

The CDR3 loop reads CASSGRTSATDTQYF. CDR3 nucleotide sequence: TGTGCCAGCAGTGGGAGGACCTCTGCCACAGATACGCAGTATTTT. This chain connects TRBV25-1 to TRBJ2-3, with a tentative D call TRBD2 (5 bases). Trimming left V 4 bases short and J 2 bases short, with 13 bases between. From germline, CDR1 is MGHDK and CDR2 SYGVNS. This CDR3 has 15 residues.

The J gene is TRBJ2-4, the V gene TRBV19, with TRBD1 as a possible D gene (6 bases). Germline V gene data show CDR1 as LNHDA and CDR2 as SQIVND (reference sequence). V was clipped by 10 bases and J by 0 bases, with 13 bases between them. This CDR3 comprises 14 residues. CDR3 DNA sequence: TGTGCCACGAGGGACACCATAGCCAAAAACATTCAGTACTTC. Translated, it gives CATRDTIAKNIQYF. The full variable domain, rest sourced from reference TRBV19 and TRBJ2-4, is DGGITQSPKYLFRKEGQNVTLSCEQNLNHDAMYWYRQDPGQGLRLIYYSQIVNDFQKGDIAEGYSVSREKKESFPLTVTSAQKNPTAFYLCATRDTIAKNIQYFGAGTRLSVL.

The chain uses TRBV10-3 and TRBJ2-3, with D hard to call. The ends were cut back, 2 bases at V and 1 base at J, with 7 bases in the middle. Germline V gene sequence: CDR1 ENHRY, CDR2 SYGVKD. This CDR3 region has 14 residues. CDR3 nucleotide sequence: TGTGCCATCAGTGAGAGCGAGCGCACAGATACGCAGTATTTT. Protein sequence: CAISESERTDTQYF.

The CDR3 loop reads CASRGGRTDYDIQYF. CDR3 nucleotide sequence: TGCGCCAGCCGAGGCGGGAGAACCGATTATGACATTCAGTACTTC. The chain has TRBV10-2 and TRBJ2-4; 7 bases match TRBD2. V was clipped by 8 bases and J by 8 bases; unmatched bases: 15. This CDR3 is 15 amino acids long. Germline CDR1 and CDR2: WSHSY and SAAADI.

The chain links TRBV4-2 to TRBJ2-3; 10 bases align to TRBD2. The CDR3 is 15 amino acids. With V trimmed by 2 bases and J by 4 bases, 3 bases remained unmatched. Germline V lookup: CDR1 LGHNA, CDR2 YNFKEQ. In DNA, the CDR3 is TGTGCCAGCAGCCAACGCGGGACTAGCGCAGATACGCAGTATTTT. Its protein is CASSQRGTSADTQYF.

CDR3 region: CSVGRGGLNSPLHF. The CDR3 nucleotides are TGCAGCGTTGGACGTGGCGGACTCAATTCACCCCTCCACTTT. The chain combines TRBV29-1 with TRBJ1-6; the D is unclear. Germline CDR1 reads SQVTM; CDR2 reads ANQGSEA. Trimming pared 4 bases from V and 7 bases from J, leaving 14 bases between. The CDR3 is 14 amino acids.

This clone was seen a handful of times. The chain carries TRBV2 and TRBJ2-1; TRBD2 agrees at 7 bases. The germline gives CDR1 SNHLY, CDR2 FYNNEI. V dropped 7 bases and J dropped 9; count of bases not matched to a gene: 12. This CDR3 comprises 14 residues. The CDR3 DNA is TGTGCCAGCACCTACACCGAGTGGGGGGGTGAGCAGTTCTTC. It specifies CASTYTEWGGEQFF.